A selection of T cell receptor beta chains follows, all from one sample in a study of T cell responses to AZD1222 COVID-19 vaccine. Generated by immunoSEQ multiplex PCR, the TCRdb table keeps only in-frame clones and is missing some. This repertoire shows 100,000 to 150,000 clones, less than 95% found once; its top ten account for roughly 4.4%. This material consisted of peripheral blood, taken on day 0 of MenACWY control vaccination. Receptors were obtained from an adult in good health. CDR3s include the opening cysteine and the closing phenylalanine or tryptophan. Fields, in order: V gene, clone size, J gene, D gene, CDR3 protein, CDR3 DNA. D genes are given only for firm matches. Size is stated for part of the rows, as once, few or many counts, or as a class when the clone is expanded.

TRBV27	NA	TRBJ1-1	NA	CASSLVRLSAEAFF	TGTGCCAGCAGTTTGGTGAGACTCTCGGCTGAAGCTTTCTTT
TRBV7-9	NA	TRBJ1-4	TRBD1	CASSLGRTGPNIREKLFF	TGTGCCAGCAGCTTAGGAAGGACAGGCCCTAATATACGTGAAAAACTGTTTTTT
TRBV2	NA	TRBJ1-6	NA	CASGPQGNSPLHF	TGTGCCAGCGGTCCGCAGGGGAATTCACCCCTCCACTTT
TRBV6-5	NA	TRBJ1-2	TRBD1	CASSRAPDRGLGYTF	TGTGCCAGCAGCCGAGCCCCGGACAGGGGGCTTGGCTACACCTTC
TRBV21-1	NA	TRBJ2-7	NA	CASSKGAIPRHYEQYF	TGTGCCAGCAGCAAAGGGGCCATCCCCAGGCACTACGAGCAGTACTTC
TRBV10-1	NA	TRBJ1-6	NA	CASSESVGDGYSPLHF	TGCGCCAGCAGTGAGTCGGTAGGGGACGGCTATTCACCCCTCCACTTT
TRBV7-9	NA	TRBJ2-5	NA	CASSRRQQETQYF	TGTGCCAGCAGCAGAAGACAGCAAGAGACCCAGTACTTC
TRBV4-3	once	TRBJ1-4	TRBD1	CASSPRLGGQGDEKLFF	TGCGCCAGCAGTCCAAGATTAGGAGGACAGGGGGATGAAAAACTGTTTTTT
TRBV2	NA	TRBJ1-5	TRBD1	CASTGTANQPQHF	TGTGCCAGCACCGGGACAGCAAATCAGCCCCAGCATTTT
TRBV4-2	NA	TRBJ1-4	NA	CASSQVAPLGTINEKLFF	TGTGCCAGCAGCCAAGTCGCTCCCCTAGGGACTATTAATGAAAAACTGTTTTTT
TRBV10-3	once	TRBJ2-7	NA	CAISEVEVSTYEQYF	TGTGCCATCAGTGAAGTTGAGGTTTCAACCTACGAGCAGTACTTC
TRBV7-9	NA	TRBJ2-2	NA	CASWEANTGELFF	TGTGCCAGCTGGGAGGCTAACACCGGGGAGCTGTTTTTT
TRBV19	NA	TRBJ1-4	NA	CASRAGRATNEKLFF	TGTGCCAGTAGGGCCGGACGGGCAACTAATGAAAAACTGTTTTTT
TRBV7-8	NA	TRBJ2-3	NA	CASSLSWSFTDTQYF	TGTGCCAGCAGCTTAAGTTGGAGCTTCACAGATACGCAGTATTTT
TRBV7-9	NA	TRBJ2-1	TRBD2	CASSTTLAVISYNEQFF	TGTGCCAGCAGCACAACACTAGCGGTTATATCCTACAATGAGCAGTTCTTC
TRBV12-1	once	TRBJ2-7	NA	CASSFGDRGDYEQYF	TGTGCCAGCAGCTTTGGAGACAGGGGCGACTACGAGCAGTACTTC
TRBV19	NA	TRBJ2-3	TRBD1	CASSRSGTGQLTDTQYF	TGTGCCAGTAGTAGAAGTGGGACAGGGCAGCTCACAGATACGCAGTATTTT
TRBV6-4	NA	TRBJ1-1	NA	CASSATALNTEAFF	TGTGCCAGCTCCGCGACAGCTTTGAACACTGAAGCTTTCTTT
TRBV5-6	NA	TRBJ2-3	TRBD2	CASSLGAGSDTQYF	TGTGCCAGCAGCTTAGGAGCGGGATCGGATACGCAGTATTTT
TRBV9	NA	TRBJ1-6	NA	CASGDSSYNSPLHF	TGTGCCAGCGGGGATAGCTCCTATAATTCACCCCTCCACTTT
TRBV25-1	NA	TRBJ2-3	TRBD1	CASSGPTGGGQYF	TGTGCCAGCAGTGGCCCGACAGGGGGTGGACAGTATTTT
TRBV29-1	NA	TRBJ1-2	TRBD1	CSGTGGDGYTF	TGCAGCGGTACAGGGGGCGATGGCTACACCTTC
TRBV27	NA	TRBJ1-2	NA	CASSPYRDGYGYTF	TGTGCCAGCAGCCCTTACCGGGACGGTTATGGCTACACCTTC
TRBV10-1	NA	TRBJ1-2	TRBD1	CAIKRQGARDGYTF	TGCGCCATCAAAAGACAGGGGGCCAGGGATGGCTACACCTTC
TRBV5-3	NA	TRBJ1-6	NA	CARSLSCRDHNSPLHF	TGTGCCAGAAGCTTGTCCTGTAGGGACCATAATTCACCCCTCCACTTT
TRBV10-3	NA	TRBJ2-1	NA	CAISESFDGGPYNEQFF	TGTGCCATCAGTGAGTCATTTGATGGCGGGCCGTACAATGAGCAGTTCTTC
TRBV18	few	TRBJ2-7	TRBD2	CASSPLGAGGSYEQYF	TGTGCCAGCTCACCCCTAGGAGCGGGAGGCTCCTACGAGCAGTACTTC
TRBV11-2	NA	TRBJ2-1	NA	CASSLLDYNEQFF	TGTGCCAGCAGCTTGTTGGATTACAATGAGCAGTTCTTC
TRBV5-1	NA	TRBJ1-6	TRBD1	CASSGRGQGRINSPLHF	TGCGCCAGCAGCGGGAGAGGACAGGGGCGTATAAATTCACCCCTCCACTTT
TRBV15	NA	TRBJ1-2	NA	CATSRGQLYGYTF	TGTGCCACCAGCAGAGGACAGCTCTATGGCTACACCTTC
TRBV4-3	NA	TRBJ1-1	TRBD1	CASSQGDRNTEAFF	TGCGCCAGCAGCCAAGGGGACAGGAACACTGAAGCTTTCTTT
TRBV18	NA	TRBJ1-6	NA	CASSLAATDSPLHF	TGTGCCAGCTCCCTCGCGGCAACTGATTCACCCCTCCACTTT
TRBV3-1/TRBV3-2	NA	TRBJ2-5	TRBD2	CASRNSGTSGAAQYF	TGTGCCAGCAGAAACTCCGGGACTAGCGGTGCGGCCCAGTACTTC
TRBV5-1	NA	TRBJ2-3	TRBD2	CASSSGGLGRDTQYF	TGCGCCAGCAGCTCGGGGGGACTGGGAAGAGATACGCAGTATTTT
TRBV28	NA	TRBJ2-2	TRBD2	CASRRLAGGNTGELFF	TGTGCCAGCAGACGACTAGCGGGAGGGAACACCGGGGAGCTGTTTTTT
TRBV7-2	once	TRBJ2-1	TRBD1	CASSPPGDRAYNEQFF	TGTGCCAGCAGCCCACCCGGGGACAGGGCCTACAATGAGCAGTTCTTC
TRBV12-3/TRBV12-4	NA	TRBJ2-3	NA	CASRPDSTDTQYF	TGTGCCAGCAGACCGGACAGCACAGATACGCAGTATTTT
TRBV5-4	NA	TRBJ2-3	NA	CASSYGALSTDTQYF	TGTGCCAGCAGCTACGGCGCCTTAAGCACAGATACGCAGTATTTT
TRBV28	NA	TRBJ2-2	TRBD2	CASSPTGLAGGPANTGELFF	TGTGCCAGCAGCCCTACGGGACTAGCGGGAGGGCCTGCGAACACCGGGGAGCTGTTTTTT
TRBV11-3	NA	TRBJ2-5	TRBD2	CASSTPAGGYETQYF	TGTGCCAGCAGCACCCCCGCGGGAGGGTACGAGACCCAGTACTTC
TRBV5-4	NA	TRBJ1-1	TRBD1	CASIETGGATEAFF	TGTGCCAGCATCGAGACAGGGGGCGCAACTGAAGCTTTCTTT
TRBV27	NA	TRBJ2-4	NA	CASRWASDIQYF	TGTGCCAGCAGGTGGGCGTCTGACATTCAGTACTTC
TRBV5-6	NA	TRBJ2-5	TRBD1	CASSLYHRGETQYF	TGTGCCAGCAGCTTGTATCACAGGGGAGAGACCCAGTACTTC
TRBV11-2	NA	TRBJ1-1	TRBD1	CASSLTRGQLNTEAFF	TGTGCCAGCAGCTTAACTAGGGGGCAGCTGAACACTGAAGCTTTCTTT
TRBV7-9	NA	TRBJ2-1	NA	CASSFAGASYNEQFF	TGTGCCAGCAGCTTCGCGGGGGCGTCCTACAATGAGCAGTTCTTC
TRBV11-3	NA	TRBJ1-1	NA	CASSLAGDTEAFF	TGTGCCAGCAGCTTAGCTGGGGACACTGAAGCTTTCTTT
TRBV12-3/TRBV12-4	once	TRBJ2-1	NA	CASSFFGNEQFF	TGTGCCAGCAGTTTTTTTGGCAATGAGCAGTTCTTC
TRBV12-3/TRBV12-4	NA	TRBJ2-5	NA	CASSLGHQETQYF	TGTGCCAGCAGTCTGGGACACCAAGAGACCCAGTACTTC
TRBV11-1	NA	TRBJ1-1	NA	CASSFYGTVEAFF	TGTGCCAGCAGCTTTTATGGGACGGTGGAGGCTTTCTTT
TRBV18	few	TRBJ2-7	NA	CASSPQGGPYEQYF	TGTGCCAGCTCACCGCAGGGGGGCCCCTACGAGCAGTACTTC
TRBV28	NA	TRBJ2-7	TRBD2	CASSLTPGLVLDEQYF	TGTGCCAGCAGTCTCACACCGGGACTAGTTCTCGACGAGCAGTACTTC
TRBV2	NA	TRBJ1-5	NA	CASSEGRGGNQPQHF	TGTGCCAGCAGCGAGGGGAGGGGGGGCAATCAGCCCCAGCATTTT
TRBV18	few	TRBJ2-1	TRBD2	CASSPAGRQAGRDEQFF	TGTGCCAGCTCACCAGCTGGGCGCCAGGCGGGGAGGGATGAGCAGTTCTTC
TRBV7-9	NA	TRBJ2-2	NA	CASGGTTGELFF	TGTGCCAGCGGAGGAACCACCGGGGAGCTGTTTTTT